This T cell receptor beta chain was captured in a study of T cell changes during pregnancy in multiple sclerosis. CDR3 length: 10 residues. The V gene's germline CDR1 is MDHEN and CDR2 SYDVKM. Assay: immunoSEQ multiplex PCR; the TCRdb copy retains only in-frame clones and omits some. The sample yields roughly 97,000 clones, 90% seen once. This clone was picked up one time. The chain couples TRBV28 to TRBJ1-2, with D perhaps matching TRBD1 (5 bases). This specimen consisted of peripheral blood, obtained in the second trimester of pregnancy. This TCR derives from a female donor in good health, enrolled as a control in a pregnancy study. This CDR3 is CVTQGTGYTF. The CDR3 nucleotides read TGTGTCACGCAGGGTACAGGCTACACCTTC.